A selection of T cell receptor beta chains follows, all from one sample in a study of T cells after yellow fever vaccination. In TCRdb, the 5' RACE reads were re-called with MiXCR into one record per CDR3 protein. The sample lists about 300,000 distinct CDR3 sequences, 3% to 4.5% seen once, with 24% in the top ten. The sample consisted of PBMCs, taken 5 days after the yellow fever booster vaccination. The receptors originated from a man aged 18-30 years who received the YFV17D yellow fever vaccine. Both conserved end residues are part of each CDR3. Each record gives: D gene, V gene, clone size, J gene, CDR3 DNA, CDR3 protein. The D gene is left open where the match is weak. A row's size may be missing; if present it is once, few, many or a size class.

D gene: .
V gene: TRBV6-6
clone size: .
J gene: TRBJ1-5
CDR3 DNA: TGTGCCAGCAGTTATCTACCCCGGACGACCCAGCCCCAGCATTTT
CDR3 protein: CASSYLPRTTQPQHF

D gene: TRBD1
V gene: TRBV24-1
clone size: few
J gene: TRBJ2-2
CDR3 DNA: TGTGCCACCAGTGATGACACGACAGGGGCCACCGGGGAGCTGTTTTTT
CDR3 protein: CATSDDTTGATGELFF

D gene: .
V gene: TRBV5-4
clone size: few
J gene: TRBJ1-4
CDR3 DNA: TGTGCCAGCCGCGTAGCAACTAATGAAAAACTGTTTTTT
CDR3 protein: CASRVATNEKLFF

D gene: .
V gene: TRBV9
clone size: few
J gene: TRBJ1-4
CDR3 DNA: TGTGCCAGCGGAATACAGGGTTATAATGAAAAACTGTTTTTT
CDR3 protein: CASGIQGYNEKLFF

D gene: .
V gene: TRBV20-1
clone size: .
J gene: TRBJ1-6
CDR3 DNA: TGCAGTGCTAGTCTGAGGGGGAGTTCACCCCTCCACTTT
CDR3 protein: CSASLRGSSPLHF

D gene: .
V gene: TRBV18
clone size: many
J gene: TRBJ1-1
CDR3 DNA: TGTGCCAGCTCACCCAGAACGGTGAACACTGAAGCTTTCTTT
CDR3 protein: CASSPRTVNTEAFF

D gene: .
V gene: TRBV5-1
clone size: many
J gene: TRBJ2-5
CDR3 DNA: TGCGCCAGCAGCTTGGGGTCTAGCGTGGAGACCCAGTACTTC
CDR3 protein: CASSLGSSVETQYF

D gene: .
V gene: TRBV5-4
clone size: few
J gene: TRBJ2-3
CDR3 DNA: TGTGCCAGCAGCTTGATCCCCACAGATACGCAGTATTTT
CDR3 protein: CASSLIPTDTQYF

D gene: TRBD2
V gene: TRBV3-1
clone size: many
J gene: TRBJ2-7
CDR3 DNA: TGTGCCAGCAGCGACCACTACCGACTAGCGGCCGGCGAGCAGTACTTC
CDR3 protein: CASSDHYRLAAGEQYF

D gene: TRBD1
V gene: TRBV20-1
clone size: few
J gene: TRBJ1-1
CDR3 DNA: TGCAGTGCTAACAGGGGTACTGAAGCTTTCTTT
CDR3 protein: CSANRGTEAFF

D gene: TRBD2
V gene: TRBV11-1
clone size: .
J gene: TRBJ2-1
CDR3 DNA: TGTGCCAGCAGCATCGCGCTAGCGGATTACAATGAGCAGTTCTTC
CDR3 protein: CASSIALADYNEQFF

D gene: .
V gene: TRBV6-5
clone size: many
J gene: TRBJ1-2
CDR3 DNA: TGTGCCAGCAGCCTCGGGTCTAACTATGGCTACACCTTC
CDR3 protein: CASSLGSNYGYTF

D gene: TRBD2
V gene: TRBV11-2
clone size: many
J gene: TRBJ2-7
CDR3 DNA: TGTGCCAGCAGCGGAACTAGCGGGGGGGCCTACGAGCAGTACTTC
CDR3 protein: CASSGTSGGAYEQYF

D gene: .
V gene: TRBV5-1
clone size: few
J gene: TRBJ1-5
CDR3 DNA: TGCGCCAGCAGCTTGGGGTCTGATAGCAATCAGCCCCAGCATTTT
CDR3 protein: CASSLGSDSNQPQHF

D gene: .
V gene: TRBV27
clone size: .
J gene: TRBJ2-3
CDR3 DNA: TGTGCCACCCTACCCTTCGGACAAACCCGCACAGATACGCAGTATTTT
CDR3 protein: CATLPFGQTRTDTQYF

D gene: TRBD1
V gene: TRBV18
clone size: few
J gene: TRBJ1-6
CDR3 DNA: TGTGCCAGCTCACCAACCTCGACAGGGCGGGAATCACCCCTCCACTTT
CDR3 protein: CASSPTSTGRESPLHF

D gene: .
V gene: TRBV7-2
clone size: .
J gene: TRBJ1-1
CDR3 DNA: TGTGCCAGCAGCTTAGTCGTCATTCCCGAAGCTTTCTTT
CDR3 protein: CASSLVVIPEAFF

D gene: .
V gene: TRBV10-3
clone size: few
J gene: TRBJ1-3
CDR3 DNA: TGTGCCATCAGTGAGTCTGGGGGTAATGGAAACACCATATATTTT
CDR3 protein: CAISESGGNGNTIYF

D gene: TRBD1
V gene: TRBV4-1
clone size: many
J gene: TRBJ1-2
CDR3 DNA: TGCGCCAGCAGCCAACCGGGACAGGGGACTGGTGGCTACACCTTC
CDR3 protein: CASSQPGQGTGGYTF

D gene: .
V gene: TRBV20-1
clone size: few
J gene: TRBJ2-7
CDR3 DNA: TGCAGTGCTAGTAGTACTCCTACGGAGCAGTACTTC
CDR3 protein: CSASSTPTEQYF

D gene: TRBD1
V gene: TRBV6-2/TRBV6-3
clone size: .
J gene: TRBJ1-2
CDR3 DNA: TGTGCCAGCAGTCCCTTAGGGACAGCGAACTATGGCTACACCTTC
CDR3 protein: CASSPLGTANYGYTF

D gene: .
V gene: TRBV7-8
clone size: .
J gene: TRBJ2-7
CDR3 DNA: TGTGCCAGCAGCCCCTCAGGGGCCCCCTCCTACGAGCAGTACTTC
CDR3 protein: CASSPSGAPSYEQYF

D gene: TRBD1
V gene: TRBV4-3
clone size: .
J gene: TRBJ1-2
CDR3 DNA: TGCGCCAGCAGCCCAGGGACAGGGAGAAACTATGGCTACACCTTC
CDR3 protein: CASSPGTGRNYGYTF

D gene: .
V gene: TRBV6-5
clone size: few
J gene: TRBJ1-2
CDR3 DNA: TGTGCCAGCAGCGACAGAATCCTTTATGGCTACACCTTC
CDR3 protein: CASSDRILYGYTF

D gene: .
V gene: TRBV12-3/TRBV12-4
clone size: .
J gene: TRBJ1-1
CDR3 DNA: TGTGCCAGCAGCCCGTACAGGGCGGGAGGGAACACTGAAGCTTTCTTT
CDR3 protein: CASSPYRAGGNTEAFF

D gene: TRBD1
V gene: TRBV5-1
clone size: many
J gene: TRBJ1-2
CDR3 DNA: TGCGCCAGCAGCCCCAGAGGGGGCAGCGGCTACACCTTC
CDR3 protein: CASSPRGGSGYTF

D gene: .
V gene: TRBV6-2/TRBV6-3
clone size: many
J gene: TRBJ1-1
CDR3 DNA: TGTGCCAGCAGTTACAGGTCAGGGGAAGGGAGCACTGAAGCTTTCTTT
CDR3 protein: CASSYRSGEGSTEAFF

D gene: .
V gene: TRBV7-7
clone size: few
J gene: TRBJ2-5
CDR3 DNA: TGTGCCAGCAGCCGAGCTACCCAAGAGACCCAGTACTTC
CDR3 protein: CASSRATQETQYF

D gene: .
V gene: TRBV7-9
clone size: .
J gene: TRBJ1-2
CDR3 DNA: TGTGCCAGCACTACCGGGACAACGTATGGCTACACCTTC
CDR3 protein: CASTTGTTYGYTF

D gene: .
V gene: TRBV5-5
clone size: few
J gene: TRBJ1-2
CDR3 DNA: TGTGCCAGCAGCTTGCAGGGCTACTATGGCTACACCTTC
CDR3 protein: CASSLQGYYGYTF

D gene: .
V gene: TRBV29-1
clone size: few
J gene: TRBJ2-2
CDR3 DNA: TGCACCATTCGGGGTAACACCGGGGAGCTGTTTTTT
CDR3 protein: CTIRGNTGELFF

D gene: TRBD1
V gene: TRBV6-2/TRBV6-3
clone size: .
J gene: TRBJ1-5
CDR3 DNA: TGTGCCAGCAGGTTGCAGGGGGCAAGGCCCCAGCATTTT
CDR3 protein: CASRLQGARPQHF

D gene: TRBD1
V gene: TRBV5-4
clone size: .
J gene: TRBJ1-1
CDR3 DNA: TGTGCCAGCAGCGTCGCCTCGGGACAGGGGATAACTGAAGCTTTCTTT
CDR3 protein: CASSVASGQGITEAFF

D gene: TRBD1
V gene: TRBV4-2
clone size: few
J gene: TRBJ1-1
CDR3 DNA: TGTGCCAGCAGCCAAGATCAGGGGGGGGGCACTGAAGCTTTCTTT
CDR3 protein: CASSQDQGGGTEAFF

D gene: .
V gene: TRBV4-2
clone size: few
J gene: TRBJ2-1
CDR3 DNA: TGTGCCAGCAGCCCTACCGTGATGGGGGCCCCCAATGAGCAGTTCTTC
CDR3 protein: CASSPTVMGAPNEQFF

D gene: .
V gene: TRBV5-1
clone size: .
J gene: TRBJ2-3
CDR3 DNA: TGCGCCAGCAGCTTGGGGATAATGACAGGTTACACAGATACGCAGTATTTT
CDR3 protein: CASSLGIMTGYTDTQYF

D gene: .
V gene: TRBV11-2
clone size: .
J gene: TRBJ1-1
CDR3 DNA: TGTGCCAGCAGCTTCGCAGGGAGGGGAACTGAAGCTTTCTTT
CDR3 protein: CASSFAGRGTEAFF

D gene: .
V gene: TRBV18
clone size: .
J gene: TRBJ2-4
CDR3 DNA: TGTGCCAGCTCACCAAGGGATTCCAAAAACATTCAGTACTTC
CDR3 protein: CASSPRDSKNIQYF

D gene: TRBD2
V gene: TRBV9
clone size: many
J gene: TRBJ2-7
CDR3 DNA: TGTGCCAGCAGCGTAGATTCTGCGGGGGGTTTGCAGTACTTC
CDR3 protein: CASSVDSAGGLQYF

D gene: .
V gene: TRBV7-9
clone size: few
J gene: TRBJ1-6
CDR3 DNA: TGTGCCAGCAGCCACAGTCGACCCCCCCTCCACTTT
CDR3 protein: CASSHSRPPLHF

D gene: TRBD2
V gene: TRBV5-1
clone size: .
J gene: TRBJ2-1
CDR3 DNA: TGCGCCAGCAGCCCGGAGGGGACTAGAACCCATGAGCAGTTCTTC
CDR3 protein: CASSPEGTRTHEQFF

D gene: .
V gene: TRBV5-1
clone size: many
J gene: TRBJ1-1
CDR3 DNA: TGTGCCAGCAGTTTCGGCGGGAACACTGAAGCTTTCTTT
CDR3 protein: CASSFGGNTEAFF

D gene: .
V gene: TRBV2
clone size: few
J gene: TRBJ1-6
CDR3 DNA: TGTGCCAGCAGGGCAGGTTATTCACCCCTCCACTTT
CDR3 protein: CASRAGYSPLHF

D gene: TRBD1
V gene: TRBV3-1
clone size: many
J gene: TRBJ2-3
CDR3 DNA: TGTGCCAGCAGCCAAGAGTACAGGGGCGGACTGAGCGAACCCGGGGATACGCAGTATTTT
CDR3 protein: CASSQEYRGGLSEPGDTQYF

D gene: TRBD1
V gene: TRBV12-3/TRBV12-4
clone size: .
J gene: TRBJ1-1
CDR3 DNA: TGTGCCAGCAGTTTTTCGTATGGATATTGGGACAGGGGGCTTGGGAACACTGAAGCTTTCTTT
CDR3 protein: CASSFSYGYWDRGLGNTEAFF

D gene: .
V gene: TRBV28
clone size: many
J gene: TRBJ1-4
CDR3 DNA: TGTGCCAGCAGAAGGAGCGACGGAGCAGTTAATGAAAAACTGTTTTTT
CDR3 protein: CASRRSDGAVNEKLFF

D gene: .
V gene: TRBV5-6
clone size: many
J gene: TRBJ2-2
CDR3 DNA: TGTGCCAGCAGCTTGGGTCACACTAGTGACACCGGGGAGCTGTTTTTT
CDR3 protein: CASSLGHTSDTGELFF

D gene: TRBD1
V gene: TRBV6-6
clone size: few
J gene: TRBJ1-5
CDR3 DNA: TGTGCCAGCAGTTACATCTCCAGGGGGCTTGATCAGCCCCAGCATTTT
CDR3 protein: CASSYISRGLDQPQHF

D gene: .
V gene: TRBV9
clone size: few
J gene: TRBJ1-2
CDR3 DNA: TGTGCCAGCAGCGTAGCCCCAACAACCCTCTATGGCTACACCTTC
CDR3 protein: CASSVAPTTLYGYTF

D gene: .
V gene: TRBV7-2
clone size: .
J gene: TRBJ1-1
CDR3 DNA: TGTGCCAGCACCTCGGACACGAACACTGAAGCTTTCTTT
CDR3 protein: CASTSDTNTEAFF

D gene: TRBD1
V gene: TRBV4-3
clone size: few
J gene: TRBJ1-6
CDR3 DNA: TGCGCCAGCAGCCAAGAGGCGACAGGGAGGGAACCCCTCCACTTT
CDR3 protein: CASSQEATGREPLHF

D gene: TRBD1
V gene: TRBV4-2
clone size: few
J gene: TRBJ2-7
CDR3 DNA: TGTGCCAGCAGCCAGACAGGGATCCACGAGCAGTACTTC
CDR3 protein: CASSQTGIHEQYF

D gene: TRBD1
V gene: TRBV28
clone size: few
J gene: TRBJ2-5
CDR3 DNA: TGTGCCAGCAGTGCACCGGGACAGGGAGTCTGGACCCAGTACTTC
CDR3 protein: CASSAPGQGVWTQYF

D gene: .
V gene: TRBV5-4
clone size: few
J gene: TRBJ2-3
CDR3 DNA: TGTGCCAGCAGCTCTGCCTCAGGGGCAGATACGCAGTATTTT
CDR3 protein: CASSSASGADTQYF

D gene: .
V gene: TRBV7-2
clone size: few
J gene: TRBJ2-3
CDR3 DNA: TGTGCCAGCACCTACCGTATTCGGAGCAGCACAGATACGCAGTATTTT
CDR3 protein: CASTYRIRSSTDTQYF